Given below is one T cell receptor beta chain in context. Its specificity is not known. This entry comes from a study of shared clonotypes between healthy human individuals. Original analysis: ImmunoSEQ output held junction-only sequences without quality scores, so filtering differed. Repertoires were generated with immunoSEQ multiplex PCR, while TCRdb's copy carries only in-frame clones and drops some. V and J calls and clone size are those listed in that table; D and trimming were worked out from the DNA. The sample shows a few million clones, 85% to 95% of them seen only once. The donors, healthy adults who were HIV-negative, had experienced no recent acute infections or vaccinations. Within Nashville, Tennessee resided all donors, each a Caucasian adult. Notes on the study in general: The study generally estimated greater richness for naive than memory subsets.

Germline V gene data show CDR1 as SGHDT and CDR2 as YYEEEE. Trimming removed 1 base from V and 7 bases from J, with 11 bases in between. CDR3 size: 14 residues. This sequence originates from a man aged 18 to 29 in good health. Some clones in this sample may be carry-over from other donors' samples. The V call is TRBV5-6, the J call TRBJ1-4; D is unresolved. The specimen was naive CD4+ T cells from PBMCs. The sample's subset: CD45RA+ positively selected. The CDR3, as DNA: TGTGCCAGCAGCTTGTTGGCAGGAGGTGAAAAACTGTTTTTT. Protein product: CASSLLAGGEKLFF.